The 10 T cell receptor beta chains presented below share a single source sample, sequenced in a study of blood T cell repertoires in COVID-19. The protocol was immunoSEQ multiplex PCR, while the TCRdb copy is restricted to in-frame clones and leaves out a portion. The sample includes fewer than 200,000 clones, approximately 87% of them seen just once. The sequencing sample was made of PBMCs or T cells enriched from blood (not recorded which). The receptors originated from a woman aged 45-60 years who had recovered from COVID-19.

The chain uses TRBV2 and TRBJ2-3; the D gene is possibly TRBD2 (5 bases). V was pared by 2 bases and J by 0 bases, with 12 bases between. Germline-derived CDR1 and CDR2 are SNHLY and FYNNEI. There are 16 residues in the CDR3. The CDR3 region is CASSEQRLRSTDTQYF. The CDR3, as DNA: TGTGCCAGCAGTGAACAGAGACTACGTAGCACAGATACGCAGTATTTT. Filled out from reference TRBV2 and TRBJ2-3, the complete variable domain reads EPEVTQTPSHQVTQMGQEVILRCVPISNHLYFYWYRQILGQKVEFLVSFYNNEISEKSEIFDDQFSVERPDGSNFTLKIRSTKLEDSAMYFCASSEQRLRSTDTQYFGPGTRLTVL.

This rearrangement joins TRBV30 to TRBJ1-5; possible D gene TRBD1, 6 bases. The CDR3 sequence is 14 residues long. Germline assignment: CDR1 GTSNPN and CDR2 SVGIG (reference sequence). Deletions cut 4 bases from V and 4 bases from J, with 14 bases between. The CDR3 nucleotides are TGTGCCTGGAACTCGGACAGAACTAATCAGCCCCAGCATTTT. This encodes CAWNSDRTNQPQHF.

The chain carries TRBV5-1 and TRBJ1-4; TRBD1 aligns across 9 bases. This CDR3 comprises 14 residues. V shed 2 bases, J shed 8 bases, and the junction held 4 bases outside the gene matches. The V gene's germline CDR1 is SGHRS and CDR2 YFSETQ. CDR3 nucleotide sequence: TGCGCCAGCAGCTTTGGGACAGGGAACGAAAAACTGTTTTTT. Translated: CASSFGTGNEKLFF.

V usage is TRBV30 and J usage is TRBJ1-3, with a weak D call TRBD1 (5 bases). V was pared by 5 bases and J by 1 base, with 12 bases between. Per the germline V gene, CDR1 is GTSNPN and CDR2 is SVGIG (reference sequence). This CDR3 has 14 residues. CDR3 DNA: TGTGCCTGGTGCCCAGGGTCTTCTGGAAACACCATATATTTT. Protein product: CAWCPGSSGNTIYF.

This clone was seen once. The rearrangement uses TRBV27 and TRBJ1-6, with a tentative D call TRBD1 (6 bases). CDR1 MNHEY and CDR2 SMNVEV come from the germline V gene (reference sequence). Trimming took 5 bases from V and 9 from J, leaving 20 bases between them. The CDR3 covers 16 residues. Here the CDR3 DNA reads TGTGCCAGCAGTCGGCCTTCAGGGGTAGGAGGTTCACCCCTCCACTTT. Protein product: CASSRPSGVGGSPLHF.

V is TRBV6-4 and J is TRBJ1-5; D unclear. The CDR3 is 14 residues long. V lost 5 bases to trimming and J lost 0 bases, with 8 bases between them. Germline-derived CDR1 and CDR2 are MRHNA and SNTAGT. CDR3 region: CASSREASNQPQHF. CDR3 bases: TGTGCCAGCAGTAGAGAGGCTAGCAATCAGCCCCAGCATTTT.

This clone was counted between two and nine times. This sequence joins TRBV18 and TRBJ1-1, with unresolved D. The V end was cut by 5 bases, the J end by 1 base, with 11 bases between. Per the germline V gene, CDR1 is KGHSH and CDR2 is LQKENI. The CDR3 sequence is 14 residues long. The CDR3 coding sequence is TGTGCCAGCTCAGGGGAGGAGGCGAACACTGAAGCTTTCTTT. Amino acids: CASSGEEANTEAFF.

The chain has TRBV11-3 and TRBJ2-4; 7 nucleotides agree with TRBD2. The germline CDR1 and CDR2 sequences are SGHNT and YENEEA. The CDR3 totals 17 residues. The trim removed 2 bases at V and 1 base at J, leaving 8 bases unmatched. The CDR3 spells CASSLSGGRLAKNIQYF. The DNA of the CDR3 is TGTGCCAGCAGCTTATCCGGCGGGAGATTGGCCAAAAACATTCAGTACTTC.

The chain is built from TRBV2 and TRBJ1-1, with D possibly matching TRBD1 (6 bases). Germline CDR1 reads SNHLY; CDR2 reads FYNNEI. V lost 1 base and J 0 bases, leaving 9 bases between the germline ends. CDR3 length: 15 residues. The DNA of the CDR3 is TGTGCCAGCAGTGAAGAGGACAGATTGAACACTGAAGCTTTCTTT. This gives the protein CASSEEDRLNTEAFF. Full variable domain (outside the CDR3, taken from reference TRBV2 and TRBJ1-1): EPEVTQTPSHQVTQMGQEVILRCVPISNHLYFYWYRQILGQKVEFLVSFYNNEISEKSEIFDDQFSVERPDGSNFTLKIRSTKLEDSAMYFCASSEEDRLNTEAFFGQGTRLTVV.

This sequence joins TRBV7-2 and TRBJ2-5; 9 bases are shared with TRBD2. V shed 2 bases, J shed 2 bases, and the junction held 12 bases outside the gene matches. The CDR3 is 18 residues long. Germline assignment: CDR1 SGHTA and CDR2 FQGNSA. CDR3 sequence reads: CASSLFSWGAGGQETQYF. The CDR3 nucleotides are TGTGCCAGCAGCTTATTCTCGTGGGGAGCGGGAGGACAAGAGACCCAGTACTTC.